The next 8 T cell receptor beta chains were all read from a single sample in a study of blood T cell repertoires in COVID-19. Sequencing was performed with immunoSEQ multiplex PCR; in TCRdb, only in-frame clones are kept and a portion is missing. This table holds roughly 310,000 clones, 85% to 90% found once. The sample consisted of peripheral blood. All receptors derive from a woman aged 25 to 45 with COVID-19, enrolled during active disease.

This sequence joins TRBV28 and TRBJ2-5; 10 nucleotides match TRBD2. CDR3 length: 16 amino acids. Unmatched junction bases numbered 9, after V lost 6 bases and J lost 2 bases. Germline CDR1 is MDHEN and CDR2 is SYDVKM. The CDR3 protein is CASSLYGTSEQETQYF. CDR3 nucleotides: TGTGCCAGCAGCCTATACGGGACTAGCGAACAAGAGACCCAGTACTTC.

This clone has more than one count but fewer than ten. CDR3 DNA sequence: TGTGCCAGCAGTGGTGGGGGGGCGATGACTGAAGCTTTCTTT. This codes for CASSGGGAMTEAFF. This chain links TRBV2 with TRBJ1-1, with a possible D match to TRBD1 (6 bases). The germline CDR1 and CDR2 sequences are SNHLY and FYNNEI. V dropped 4 bases and J dropped 5 bases, with 14 bases sitting between them. The CDR3 has 14 amino acids.

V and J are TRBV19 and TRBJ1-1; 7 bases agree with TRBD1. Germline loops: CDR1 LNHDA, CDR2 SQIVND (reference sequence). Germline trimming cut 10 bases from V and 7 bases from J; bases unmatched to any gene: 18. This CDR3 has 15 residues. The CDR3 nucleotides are TGTGCCACCTCTCAGCACACAGGGGTCAAAAATGAAGCTTTCTTT. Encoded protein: CATSQHTGVKNEAFF.

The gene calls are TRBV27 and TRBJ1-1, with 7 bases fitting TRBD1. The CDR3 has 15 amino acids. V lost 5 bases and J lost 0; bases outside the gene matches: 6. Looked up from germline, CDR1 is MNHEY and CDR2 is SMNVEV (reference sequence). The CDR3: CASSRTTGLNTEAFF. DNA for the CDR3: TGTGCCAGCAGTAGGACGACAGGGCTGAACACTGAAGCTTTCTTT.

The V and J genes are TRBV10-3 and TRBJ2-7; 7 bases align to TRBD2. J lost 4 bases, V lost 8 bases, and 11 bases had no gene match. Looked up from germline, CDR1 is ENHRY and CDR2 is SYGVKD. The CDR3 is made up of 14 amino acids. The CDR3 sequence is CAIHDPGRGYEQYF. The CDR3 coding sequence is TGTGCCATCCACGACCCGGGGCGGGGGTACGAGCAGTACTTC.

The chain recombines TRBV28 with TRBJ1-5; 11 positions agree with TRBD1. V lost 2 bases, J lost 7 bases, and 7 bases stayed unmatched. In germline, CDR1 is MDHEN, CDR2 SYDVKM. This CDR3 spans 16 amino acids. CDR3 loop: CASSLPGTGGRQPQHF. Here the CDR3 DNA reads TGTGCCAGCAGTTTACCGGGGACAGGGGGAAGGCAGCCCCAGCATTTT. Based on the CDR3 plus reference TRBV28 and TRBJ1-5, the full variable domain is DVKVTQSSRYLVKRTGEKVFLECVQDMDHENMFWYRQDPGLGLRLIYFSYDVKMKEKGDIPEGYSVSREKKERFSLILESASTNQTSMYLCASSLPGTGGRQPQHFGDGTRLSIL.

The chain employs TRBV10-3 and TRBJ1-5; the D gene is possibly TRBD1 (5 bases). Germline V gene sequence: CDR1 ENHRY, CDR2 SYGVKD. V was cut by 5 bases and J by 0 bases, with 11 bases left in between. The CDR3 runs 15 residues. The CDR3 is CAISPGHTSNQPQHF. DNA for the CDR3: TGTGCCATCAGTCCAGGACATACTAGCAATCAGCCCCAGCATTTT.

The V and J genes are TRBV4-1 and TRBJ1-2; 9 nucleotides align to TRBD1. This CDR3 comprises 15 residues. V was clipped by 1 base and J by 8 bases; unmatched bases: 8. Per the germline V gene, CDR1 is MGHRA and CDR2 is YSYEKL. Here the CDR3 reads CASSQVGQGFVGYTF. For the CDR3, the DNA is TGCGCCAGCAGCCAAGTTGGACAGGGGTTTGTGGGCTACACCTTC.